The clone carrying this T cell receptor beta chain was observed a few times. This specimen belongs to a study of blood T cell repertoires in COVID-19. Sequencing used immunoSEQ multiplex PCR; TCRdb keeps in-frame clones, though not all of them. The top ten hold 5.8% of the sample, which has roughly 140,000 clones, over 80% seen once. The clonotype was recovered from a woman between 45 and 60 years old who had been exposed to COVID-19. Sequencing was performed on PBMCs or T cells enriched from blood (not recorded which).

The CDR3 DNA follows: TGCGCCAGCAGCCAAGTGAAGGGGGCCAACTATGGCTACACCTTC. As protein: CASSQVKGANYGYTF. The V gene is TRBV4-1, the J gene TRBJ1-2, with 7 bases identical to TRBD1. The CDR3 runs 15 residues. CDR1 MGHRA and CDR2 YSYEKL come from the germline V gene. The V gene end was trimmed by 1 base and the J gene end by 2 bases; junction bases not matched to a gene: 4.